This is a list of T cell receptor beta chains from one sample in a study of blood T cell repertoires in COVID-19. This table comes from immunoSEQ multiplex PCR, and its TCRdb copy is limited to in-frame clones, with some not included. This sample has fewer than 250,000 clones; roughly 87% occur once, and the top ten carry 2.6%. The specimen sequenced was PBMCs or T cells enriched from blood (not recorded which). These receptors were obtained from a woman in her 30s with acute COVID-19. Both conserved end residues are part of each CDR3. D genes are given only for firm matches. A row's size may be missing; if present it is once, few, many or a size class.

cdr3_length | clone_size | j_call | v_call | d_call | cdr3_nt | cdr3_aa
12 | once | TRBJ1-4 | TRBV30 | - | TGTGCCTGGAGTATCCAGGATGAAAAACTGTTTTTT | CAWSIQDEKLFF
17 | - | TRBJ2-5 | TRBV4-3 | TRBD2 | TGCGCCAGCAGCCAAGATATTGGCGGGGGAACTCAAGAGACCCAGTACTTC | CASSQDIGGGTQETQYF
14 | - | TRBJ1-5 | TRBV9 | - | TGTGCCAGCAGCGTAGGTTTTGAGGGTCAGCCCCAGCATTTT | CASSVGFEGQPQHF
14 | once | TRBJ1-2 | TRBV30 | - | TGTGCCTGGAGTGAACATGTCGTTAACTATGGCTACACCTTC | CAWSEHVVNYGYTF
12 | - | TRBJ1-1 | TRBV10-1 | - | TGCGCCAAATCTCAGTCGCGGGCTGAAGCTTTCTTT | CAKSQSRAEAFF
15 | - | TRBJ2-5 | TRBV7-9 | TRBD2 | TGTGCCAGCAGCTTAGACCTAGCGGGGATGGAGACCCAGTACTTC | CASSLDLAGMETQYF
11 | few | TRBJ2-7 | TRBV6-5 | - | TGTGCCAGCGGGGGGTTTCGGGAGCAGTACTTC | CASGGFREQYF
15 | - | TRBJ2-5 | TRBV28 | TRBD2 | TGTGCCAGCAGTTTTGCCGGGACTAACCAAGAGACCCAGTACTTC | CASSFAGTNQETQYF
14 | - | TRBJ2-7 | TRBV19 | - | TGTGCCAGTACCCGATCACCGGAGGACGTCGAGCAGTACTTC | CASTRSPEDVEQYF
16 | - | TRBJ2-3 | TRBV29-1 | - | TGCAGCGTTGAAAATCTGCAGGGGTTGCGCACAGATACGCAGTATTTT | CSVENLQGLRTDTQYF
17 | - | TRBJ1-2 | TRBV23-1 | TRBD1 | TGCGCCAGCAGTCAACCCCGTGACAGGGGTTGCGACTATGGCTACACCTTC | CASSQPRDRGCDYGYTF
13 | - | TRBJ2-7 | TRBV18 | - | TGTGCCAGCTCACCACTCACCATAGACGAGCAGTACTTC | CASSPLTIDEQYF
14 | - | TRBJ1-1 | TRBV10-3 | TRBD1 | TGTGCCATCAGTCGGACAGGGGGGAACACTGAAGCTTTCTTT | CAISRTGGNTEAFF
17 | - | TRBJ2-1 | TRBV5-1 | TRBD2 | TGCGCCAGCAGCCCAACTAGCGGGGGCCTCCCCTACAATGAGCAGTTCTTC | CASSPTSGGLPYNEQFF
13 | - | TRBJ2-7 | TRBV18 | - | TGTGCCAGCTCACCAGGGCCCACCTACGAGCAGTACTTC | CASSPGPTYEQYF
17 | - | TRBJ1-2 | TRBV14 | - | TGTGCCAGCAGCCAAGATATTGACAGTTACGGACAAGAGGGCTACACCTTC | CASSQDIDSYGQEGYTF